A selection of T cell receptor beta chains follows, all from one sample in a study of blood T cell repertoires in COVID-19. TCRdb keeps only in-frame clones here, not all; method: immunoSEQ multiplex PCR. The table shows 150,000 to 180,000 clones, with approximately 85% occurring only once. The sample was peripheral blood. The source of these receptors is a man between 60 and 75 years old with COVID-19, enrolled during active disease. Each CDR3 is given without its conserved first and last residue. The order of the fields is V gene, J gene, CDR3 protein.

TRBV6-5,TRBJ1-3,ASSYATVSSGNTIY
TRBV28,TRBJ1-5,ASSSYGTAGEPQH
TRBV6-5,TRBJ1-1,ASSTPTGRNTEAF
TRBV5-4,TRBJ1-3,ASSGTGVGNTIY
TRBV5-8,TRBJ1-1,ASSFKGGTEAF
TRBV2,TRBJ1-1,ASRTAMNTEAF
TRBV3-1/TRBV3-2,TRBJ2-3,ASSPRLAESTDTQY
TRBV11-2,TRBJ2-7,ASSANRGSYEQY
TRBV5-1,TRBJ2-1,ASSLNRVQAPEQF
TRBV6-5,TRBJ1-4,ASSYATGEFEKLF
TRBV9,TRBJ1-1,ASSPRQGGVEAF
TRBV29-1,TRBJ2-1,SSSSGTRAGGEQF
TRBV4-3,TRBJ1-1,ASSPGTANTEAF
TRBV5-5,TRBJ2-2,ASSLSSREDTGELF
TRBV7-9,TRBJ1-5,ASSSIPQGGSNQPQH
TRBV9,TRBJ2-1,ASSVGRLAEIYNEQF
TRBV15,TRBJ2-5,ATSRDLTGAETQY
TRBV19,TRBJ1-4,ASKEGLANEKLF
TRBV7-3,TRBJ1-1,ASSLQGVNTEAF
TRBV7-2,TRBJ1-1,ASSLVALGAMNTEAF
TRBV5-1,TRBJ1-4,ASSGDSGNEKLF
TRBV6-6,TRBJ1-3,ASSPDRRSGNTIY
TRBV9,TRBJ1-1,ASSVGLGVMNTEAF
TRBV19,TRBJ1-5,ASSPGQLRNQPQH
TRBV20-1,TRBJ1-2,SAGGQGDYGYT
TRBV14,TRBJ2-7,ASSQVRAYEQY
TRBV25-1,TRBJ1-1,ASREFEDRATEAF
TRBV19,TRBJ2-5,ASSMRDRGLRGETQY
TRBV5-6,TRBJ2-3,ASSATRTPTQY
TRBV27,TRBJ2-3,ASSPSGGGASTDTQY
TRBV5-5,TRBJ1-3,ASSLAWRVAGNTIY
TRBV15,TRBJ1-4,AAGGGQGYEKLF
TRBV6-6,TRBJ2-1,ASSSRTGESYNEQF
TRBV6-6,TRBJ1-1,ASSYPEGGTEAF
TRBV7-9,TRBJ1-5,ASSHLGGTGTDQPQH
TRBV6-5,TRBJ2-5,ASSRTGIETQY
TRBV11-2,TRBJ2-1,ASSFLRGRTTNEQF
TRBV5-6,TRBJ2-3,ASSLTVLGLAGPSDRQY
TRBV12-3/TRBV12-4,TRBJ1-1,ASSKRGRGEAF
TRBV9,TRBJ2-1,ASSREVIGIRMNEQF
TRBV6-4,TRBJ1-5,ASNNSIFGVTGNQPQH
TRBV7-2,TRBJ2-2,ASSLWAREPNTGELF
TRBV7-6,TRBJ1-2,ASSLGAGAGGYT
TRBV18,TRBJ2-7,ASSRRDSDEQY
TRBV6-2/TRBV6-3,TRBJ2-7,ASSYYRVHYEQY
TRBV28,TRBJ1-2,ASRTNMGQPYGYT
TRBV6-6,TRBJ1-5,ASSRTGNQPQH
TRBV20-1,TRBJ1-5,SASLAGIAQPQH
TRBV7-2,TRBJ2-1,ASSSFIAQYNEQF